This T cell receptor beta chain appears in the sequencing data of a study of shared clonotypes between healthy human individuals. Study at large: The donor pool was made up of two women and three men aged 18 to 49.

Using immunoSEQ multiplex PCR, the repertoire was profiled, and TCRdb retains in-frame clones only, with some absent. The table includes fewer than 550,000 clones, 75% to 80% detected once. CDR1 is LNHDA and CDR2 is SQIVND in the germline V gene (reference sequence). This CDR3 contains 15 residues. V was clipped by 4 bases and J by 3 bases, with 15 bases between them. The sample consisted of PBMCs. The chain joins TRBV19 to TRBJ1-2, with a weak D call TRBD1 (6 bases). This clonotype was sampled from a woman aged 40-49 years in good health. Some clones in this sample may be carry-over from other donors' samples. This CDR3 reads CASSKRQEGDYGYTF. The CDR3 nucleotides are TGTGCCAGTAGTAAGCGACAGGAAGGTGACTATGGCTACACCTTC. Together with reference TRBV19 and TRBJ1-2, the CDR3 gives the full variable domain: DGGITQSPKYLFRKEGQNVTLSCEQNLNHDAMYWYRQDPGQGLRLIYYSQIVNDFQKGDIAEGYSVSREKKESFPLTVTSAQKNPTAFYLCASSKRQEGDYGYTFGSGTRLTVV.